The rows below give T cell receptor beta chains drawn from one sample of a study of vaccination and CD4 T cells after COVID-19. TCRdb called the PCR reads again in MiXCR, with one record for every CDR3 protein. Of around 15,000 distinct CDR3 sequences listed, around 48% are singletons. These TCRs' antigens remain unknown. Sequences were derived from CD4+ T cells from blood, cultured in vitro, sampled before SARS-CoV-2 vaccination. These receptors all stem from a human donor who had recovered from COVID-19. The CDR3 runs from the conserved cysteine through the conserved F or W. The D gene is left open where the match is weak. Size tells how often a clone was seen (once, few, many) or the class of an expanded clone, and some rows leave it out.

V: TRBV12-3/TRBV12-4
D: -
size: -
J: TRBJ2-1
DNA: TGTGCCAGCAGTTTAGGAACTGTCTCCTACAATGAGCAGTTCTTC
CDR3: CASSLGTVSYNEQFF

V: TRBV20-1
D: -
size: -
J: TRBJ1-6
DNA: TGCAGTGCTAGCGGAGAAACAGGGAATAATTCACCCCTCCACTTT
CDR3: CSASGETGNNSPLHF

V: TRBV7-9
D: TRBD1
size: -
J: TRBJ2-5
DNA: TGTGCCAGCAGCCTAACAGGGGGACAAGAGACCCAGTACTTC
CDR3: CASSLTGGQETQYF

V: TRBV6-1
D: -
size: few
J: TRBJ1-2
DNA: TGTGCCAGCAGTGAATCTCCAGGGGACTATGGCTACACCTTC
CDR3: CASSESPGDYGYTF

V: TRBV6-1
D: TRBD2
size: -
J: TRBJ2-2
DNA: TGTGCCAGCAGTATGAGCGGGAGTAACACCGGGGAGCTGTTTTTT
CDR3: CASSMSGSNTGELFF

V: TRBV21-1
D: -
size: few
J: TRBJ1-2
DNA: TGTGCCAGCAGCGACCGGGTATCCTATGGCTACACCTTC
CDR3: CASSDRVSYGYTF

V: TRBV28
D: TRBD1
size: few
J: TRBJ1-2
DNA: TGTGCCAGCAACAGGGGGCTGGGCTACACCTTC
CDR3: CASNRGLGYTF

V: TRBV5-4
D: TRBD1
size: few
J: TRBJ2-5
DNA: TGTGCCAGCAGCCGAGGTACGGACAGGGGCCAAGAGACCCAGTACTTC
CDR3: CASSRGTDRGQETQYF

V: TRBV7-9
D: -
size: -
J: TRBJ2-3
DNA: TGTGCCAGCAGCTCCCAGGGGCTGAGCACAGATACGCAGTATTTT
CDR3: CASSSQGLSTDTQYF

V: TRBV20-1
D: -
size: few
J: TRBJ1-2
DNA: TGCAGTGCTAGAGGCAACCCAAACTATGGCTACACCTTC
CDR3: CSARGNPNYGYTF

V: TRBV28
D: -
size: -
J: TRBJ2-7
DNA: TGTGCCAGCAGTTTACTGTACTCCTACGAGCAGTACTTC
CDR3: CASSLLYSYEQYF

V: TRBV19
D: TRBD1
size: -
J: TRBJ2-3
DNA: TGTGCCAGTAGCCGACAGGGATGGACGCAGTATTTT
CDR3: CASSRQGWTQYF

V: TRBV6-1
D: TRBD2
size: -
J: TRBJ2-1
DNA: TGTGCCAGCAGCGTAACTAGCGGGGACTACAATGAGCAGTTCTTC
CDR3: CASSVTSGDYNEQFF

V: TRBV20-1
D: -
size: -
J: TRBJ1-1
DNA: TGCAGTGCTCTACCAGTGAACACTGAAGCTTTCTTT
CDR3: CSALPVNTEAFF

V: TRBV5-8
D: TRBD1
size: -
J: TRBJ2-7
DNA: TGTGCCAGCAGCTTCCCCGGGACAGGGAACGAGCAGTACTTC
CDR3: CASSFPGTGNEQYF

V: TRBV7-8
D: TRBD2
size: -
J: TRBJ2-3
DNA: TGTGCCAGCAGCTTAAGCGGGAGGTATGGCACAGATACGCAGTATTTT
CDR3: CASSLSGRYGTDTQYF

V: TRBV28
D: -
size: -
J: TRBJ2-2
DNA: TGTGCCAGCAGTCTAAGCACCGGGGAGCTGTTTTTT
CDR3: CASSLSTGELFF

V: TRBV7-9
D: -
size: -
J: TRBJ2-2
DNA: TGTGCCAGCAGCTTCGGGGTTCCCATCACCGGGGAGCTGTTTTTT
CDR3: CASSFGVPITGELFF

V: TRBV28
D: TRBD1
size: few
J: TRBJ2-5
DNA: TGTGCCAGCAGGACATCGGACAGGGGTGAGACCCAGTACTTC
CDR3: CASRTSDRGETQYF